This T cell receptor beta chain was captured by sequencing in a study of CD8+CD57+ T cells in acquired aplastic anemia. On the study more broadly: The study obtained an average of around 3.1 ug of DNA from sorted CD4+ and CD8+ cells. Study observations and caveats: The number of CD8+ CDR3 sequences shared by patients and controls was roughly 31. Levels of CD8+ Simpson's diversity were not significantly distinct in patients versus controls.

There are a few counts of this clonotype. Antigen: not known. The V gene's germline CDR1 is ENHRY and CDR2 SYGVKD. The CDR3 covers 13 residues. Genomic DNA templated the TCR beta VDJ and CDR3 profiling. TCRdb recomputed calls from the reads with MiXCR, one row per CDR3 protein. This sample has approximately 270,000 distinct CDR3 sequences, with approximately 57% found just once. The rearrangement links TRBV10-3 to TRBJ2-7, with no clear D. This clonotype originated in a human donor with severe aplastic anemia or a healthy control (not recorded which). Sequencing was performed on sorted CD4+, CD8+, or CD8+CD57+ T cells (not recorded which) from PBMCs. This CDR3 is CCYTGRTTYEQYF. CDR3 DNA: TGTTGCTATACCGGCAGGACCACCTACGAGCAGTACTTC.